This paragraph reports one TCR beta chain. What this receptor recognizes is not known. The data were taken from a study of cytomegalovirus exposure and HLA in healthy donors (dated by TCRdb to about 2017). In the study overall: In an earlier analysis of 587 of the donors, under 300 Gb of sequence data and 95 million to 130 million unique TCR beta sequences from about 179 million T cells were reported. An early release that covered roughly 600 HLA-typed donors contained approximately 290 gigabases of sequencing data and tens of millions of unique TCR sequences. Of the 300 to 500 genotyped donors, 80% to 90% were placed in the genetic ancestry cluster associated with self-reported Caucasian donors. The study aimed to test whether signatures of past pathogen exposure could be identified by cataloging public T cell receptors. Using immunosequencing, the study profiled T cell repertoires from 666 subjects and related those repertoires to cytomegalovirus serostatus. Along with the roughly 610-subject first cohort, a separate validation cohort of roughly 110 different subjects was used. To predict cytomegalovirus infection status, the study brought together high-throughput TCR immunosequencing, statistical association of individual TCRs with disease status, and machine learning. A later analysis re-examined previously published TCR beta repertoires from about 670 donors and added high-resolution HLA genotyping to investigate patterns of TCR occurrence. Rather than using new phenotypic data, the later analysis identified candidate immune exposures from TCR beta sequences and from how often those sequences occurred across donors. In an earlier analysis of 500 to 650 of the donors, high-throughput TCR beta sequencing was used to judge whether each TCR beta V gene segment behaved as functional or pseudogenic. Donor age, sex, ethnicity and CMV serostatus were collected together with the repertoire data. A later genetic analysis used genome-wide SNP genotypes for about three fifths of the 666 donors, treating that subset as a discovery cohort. All discovery cohort repertoires had been generated using a single sequencing platform. HLA typing included class I and class II loci at four-digit resolution. The number of typed donors differed by locus: about 629-640 for A, B, C, DRB1 and DQB1; roughly 510 for DQA1; some 610 for DPA1; and around 470 for DPB1. Roughly 5 DR-DQ haplotypes were handled as single units for association and clustering, since linkage in the cohort was strong. Among about 400 genotyped donors of the cohort, an average of approximately 240,000 unique TCR beta nucleotide sequences was sequenced per donor, of which 15% to 20% were non-productive. Overall study results and their limits: According to the authors, the approach could potentially be generalized to other disease states and immunological phenotypes. A further reported finding was that TCR beta sequences accurately predicted the HLA-A and HLA-B alleles for most subjects in the first cohort. The classifier was reported to diagnose cytomegalovirus status with high specificity and sensitivity in both the original cohort and the validation cohort. The earlier analysis of 587 of the donors excluded fewer than 20 rarely observed V segments, including chromosome 9 orphons, because counts were too low. A total of 164 TCR beta chains were listed by the study as associated with cytomegalovirus. At a false discovery rate of 0.05, a later analysis linked 15,000 to 20,000 TCR beta sequences to specific HLA alleles. For the cohort, immune exposure information was limited to CMV serostatus. In a later genetic analysis, fewer N-insertions in productive TCRs were reported among donors in an Asian-associated ancestry cluster than the approximately 630-donor mean. Correlated functional status among segregating V segments might be attributable to linkage disequilibrium, but an unknown experimental factor could not be ruled out. The cohort was sequenced for TCR beta chains only, and without alpha or paired-chain data the features that could be detected were limited. Across donors, most TCR sequences were observed very rarely, whereas some public TCRs were present in many individuals. In a later genetic analysis, a missense DCLRE1C variant was associated with V-gene and J-gene trimming of TCR beta chains, and the association was replicated in an independent cohort. In a later analysis, most CMV-associated TCR beta chains were found to appear HLA-restricted, with HLA associations seemingly driven largely by CMV exposure. Compared with equally common non-associated chains, HLA-associated TCR beta chains in a later analysis were more clonally expanded and had lower generation probabilities. Some IMGT-functional V segments, including TRBV6-2 and TRBV6-3, could not be told apart with the 87-base-pair reads, so those segments were excluded. Sequencing depth was assumed to be roughly uniform across donors in the presence/absence analyses, though that assumption may not hold. Because some donors lacked HLA typing at each locus, the association tests relied only on the typed subset. According to a later analysis, parvovirus B19, influenza, CMV and Epstein-Barr virus appeared linked to several top co-occurrence clusters. In an earlier analysis of about 540 of the donors, most TCR beta V segments were observed in productive rearrangements about 87% or about 30% of the time, broadly matching IMGT annotations. In vitro tests confirmed that a few of the cytomegalovirus-associated TCR beta chains recognize cytomegalovirus antigens. When HLA alleles, especially DR and DQ, strongly co-occurred, attributing TCR associations to individual alleles was difficult. In a later analysis, TCR association rates were found to vary across HLA loci, with the most associated TCRs seen for DRB1 alleles and the fewest for HLA-C alleles. The sequencing pipeline was judged likely to have produced a cluster of highly shared sequence variants as a technical artifact.

Trimming costs V 0 bases and J 6 bases, and their ends lie 13 bases apart. Based on the germline V gene, the CDR1 and CDR2 sequences are SGHRS and YFSETQ. From the cysteine through the phenylalanine, the CDR3 covers 14 amino acids. Kept here is only the CDR3 DNA, which spans 42 bases and is read in frame from base 1. The cohort consisted of more than 650 healthy bone marrow donors. At the time of sampling, all cohort members were nominally healthy, though unrecorded immune exposures were likely present. The donor was CMV seronegative and was included in the group of a few hundred seronegative cohort members. A peripheral blood sample was collected from each donor, and TCR beta sequencing was performed on peripheral blood mononuclear cells. The Qiagen DNeasy Blood Extraction Kit was used to extract genomic DNA from the blood cell samples. Library generation was performed with the immunoSEQ multiplex PCR assay. A mixture of 60 forward primers for TCR Vbeta segments and 13 reverse primers for TCR Jbeta segments was used in the multiplex PCR. The CDR3 region of rearranged TCR beta genes was amplified from genomic DNA with a multiplex PCR assay. The Illumina HiSeq System was used to sequence the amplified TCR beta libraries as 87-base-pair reads. The original methods were these. A later analysis tallied roughly 76 million unique TCR beta chains across the 666 repertoires, and about 12 million of those chains were shared by two or more donors. A nearest-neighbor algorithm error-corrected the raw reads and collapsed the reads into unique sequences, merging closely related sequences to remove PCR and sequencing errors. To assign V, D and J gene segments, CDR3 sequences were aligned to IMGT reference sequences. Each retained sequence needed at least a six-nucleotide match to both a V gene segment and a J gene segment. Rearrangements were called productive when the CDR3 lacked stop codons and stayed in frame with V and J; all others were non-productive. Following IMGT convention, CDR3 was defined as the stretch from the second conserved V-encoded cysteine to the conserved J-encoded phenylalanine. Sequences without an unambiguous match to a single V gene segment were excluded from the earlier analysis of a few hundred of the donors. In an earlier analysis of a few hundred of the donors, a V segment was called functional when productive rearrangements were above 56.7%, and segregating when the standard deviation between donors exceeded 5%. A statistical classification framework was developed to diagnose cytomegalovirus status using the catalog of TCR beta chain sequences. In a later analysis, V and J genes were assigned by comparing TCR nucleotide sequences against IMGT/GENE-DB human TR gene sequences. The TCRdist pipeline was used in a later analysis to assign CDR3 sequences and most-parsimonious VDJ recombination scenarios. In a later analysis, each TCR beta chain was defined by its CDR3 amino acid sequence together with its V-gene family, and reads lacking a unique V-gene family were excluded. As a way to deal with suspected cross-contamination and a sequencing artifact, a later analysis dropped hundreds of nucleotide sequences that were highly shared and had low generation probability. For each public chain, a later analysis derived a clonal expansion index from normalized ranks of inferred template counts within each repertoire. A later analysis computed generation probabilities with a VDJ recombination model fitted to out-of-frame rearrangements, and checked the results against IGoR. A later analysis scored TCR-TCR, TCR-HLA and TCR-CMV co-occurrence with hypergeometric tests, applying a repertoire-size bias correction to TCR pairs. To estimate false discovery rates, a later analysis permuted the HLA or CMV assignments 20 times. In a later analysis, co-occurring TCRs were grouped with DBSCAN, and TCRdist sequence similarity was added when clustering was performed within HLA-allele-positive subsets. Repertoires with fewer than 30,000 or more than 120,000 public chains were left out of co-occurrence clustering, as were about five repertoires with anomalous nucleotide sharing. The table comes from immuneACCESS by way of TCRdb, which keeps in-frame sequences with V and J called. Part of the clones is missing from these tables; in studies checked, under half for an unresolved V gene and the rest for unknown reasons. V and J calls and clone size follow that table, whereas D and trimming were derived from the DNA. The table kept for this sample lists approximately 43,000 clones. Jointly, the top ten make up roughly 1.8% of the sample.

Sequenced material: PBMCs. The chain employs TRBV5-1 and TRBJ2-7; the D segment could be TRBD1, given 5 matching bases. The TCR sequence derives from a woman aged 30 to 39 in good health and CMV-seronegative. For the CDR3, the sequence is CASSLEAGNREQYF. The nucleotides read TGCGCCAGCAGCTTGGAGGCAGGGAATCGCGAGCAGTACTTC. Outside the CDR3, residues come from the reference TRBV5-1 and TRBJ2-7 proteins, so the full variable domain is: KAGVTQTPRYLIKTRGQQVTLSCSPISGHRSVSWYQQTPGQGLQFLFEYFSETQRNKGNFPGRFSGRQFSNSRSEMNVSTLELGDSALYLCASSLEAGNREQYFGPGTRLTVT.